This entry features one T cell receptor beta chain sequence. The antigen is not known. Trimming at V came to 6 bases and at J to 6 bases, leaving 5 bases not matched to a gene. The CDR3 extends over 13 amino acids. Germline CDR1 is MDHEN and CDR2 is SYDVKM. The PCR made use of 60 Vbeta and 13 Jbeta primers. Produced via immunoSEQ multiplex PCR; TCRdb's table is partial and in-frame only. The sample includes 70,000 to 90,000 clones, roughly 76% of them seen just once. This sample stems from a study of cytomegalovirus exposure and HLA in healthy donors. Study at large: Among over 300 genotyped donors, about 85% fell in the Caucasian-associated ancestry cluster. Whole-study results and caveats: According to an earlier analysis, most TCR beta V segments yielded productive rearrangements about 90% or about 30% of the time. Judged likely to be a sequencing artifact was a cluster of highly shared sequence variants.

The sample comprised PBMCs. The source of this sequence is a male donor in good health and CMV-seropositive. This sequence joins TRBV28 and TRBJ2-5; 9 bases are a match to TRBD1. The CDR3: CASRRQGGKTQYF. DNA for the CDR3: TGTGCCAGCAGGAGACAGGGGGGAAAGACCCAGTACTTC. Drawing the rest from reference TRBV28 and TRBJ2-5, the complete variable domain is DVKVTQSSRYLVKRTGEKVFLECVQDMDHENMFWYRQDPGLGLRLIYFSYDVKMKEKGDIPEGYSVSREKKERFSLILESASTNQTSMYLCASRRQGGKTQYFGPGTRLLVL.